The clone carrying this TCR beta chain came up once. Its antigen is still unknown. The CDR3 has 15 amino acids. V shed 0 bases and J shed 4 bases, with 13 bases lying between them. Germline V gene data show CDR1 as SGDLS and CDR2 as YYNGEE. This record belongs to a study of graft-versus-host responses after intestinal transplantation. TCRdb's table, derived via immunoSEQ multiplex PCR, lists solely in-frame clones and lacks some. Here the sample spans some 90,000 clones, approximately 90% being singletons. Sequencing used unstimulated CD8+ T cells sorted from spleen or lymph node cells, obtained before transplant. The V and J genes are TRBV9 and TRBJ2-5; possibly TRBD2 for D (7 bases). The sequence was collected from a human donor who was the organ donor for an intestinal transplant. Here the CDR3 DNA reads TGTGCCAGCAGCGTAGGAGGGGGGGGAGGAGAGACCCAGTACTTC. Protein product: CASSVGGGGGETQYF.